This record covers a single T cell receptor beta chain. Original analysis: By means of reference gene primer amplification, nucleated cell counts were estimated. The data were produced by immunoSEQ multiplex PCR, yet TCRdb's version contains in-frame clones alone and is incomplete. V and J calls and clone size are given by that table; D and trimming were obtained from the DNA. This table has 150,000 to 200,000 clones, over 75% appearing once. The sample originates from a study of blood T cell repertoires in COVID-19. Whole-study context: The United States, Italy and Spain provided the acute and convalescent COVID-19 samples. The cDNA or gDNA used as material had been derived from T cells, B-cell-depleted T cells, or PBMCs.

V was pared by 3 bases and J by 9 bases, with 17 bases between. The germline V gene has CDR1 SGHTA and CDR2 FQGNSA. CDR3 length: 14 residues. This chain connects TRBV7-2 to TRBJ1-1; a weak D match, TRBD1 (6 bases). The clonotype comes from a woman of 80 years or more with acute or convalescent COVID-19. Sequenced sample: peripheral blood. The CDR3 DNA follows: TGTGCCAGCAGCTTCCGGGACACCTCAGGAAAAGCTTTCTTT. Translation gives CASSFRDTSGKAFF.